The T cell receptor beta chain described here comes from a study of T cells expressing NK-cell markers. The CDR3 length is 14 residues. From its re-call of the 5' RACE reads, TCRdb lists each CDR3 protein once, without DNA. Here the sample table reports roughly 120,000 distinct CDR3 sequences. Sequences were obtained from blood T cells: a sorted CD56 or NKG2C T cell subset, CD4+ or CD8+ T cells, or bulk PBMC T cells (not recorded which). The source is a woman aged 18 to 75 in good health. V is TRBV12-3 or TRBV12-4 and J is TRBJ1-2; TCRdb's D call, TRBD1, is unchecked because there is no DNA. CDR3 loop: CASSPGQGLEGYTF.